The sequence of this T cell receptor beta chain was determined in a study of blood T cell repertoires in COVID-19. Whole-study context: Spain, Italy and the United States supplied samples that represented acute and convalescent COVID-19.

Under the authors' procedure: Estimation of nucleated cell counts relied on the amplification of reference gene primers. TCRdb keeps only in-frame clones here, not all; method: immunoSEQ multiplex PCR. The V and J calls and clone size were taken over from that table, and D and trimming were inferred from the DNA. The table has nearly 200,000 clones, 80% to 85% seen once; the top ten hold 7.5%. The TCR comes from a man aged 40-49 years who had recovered from COVID-19. Sequenced sample: PBMCs or T cells enriched from blood (not recorded which).

The CDR3 sequence is CASSDTTVQETQYF. DNA for the CDR3: TGTGCCAGCAGTGATACCACAGTACAAGAGACCCAGTACTTC. The gene calls are TRBV25-1 and TRBJ2-5, with D unclear. From germline, CDR1 is MGHDK and CDR2 SYGVNS. The V end lost 3 bases, the J end lost 2 bases, and 10 bases lay between the germline ends. The CDR3 consists of 14 residues.